The rows below give T cell receptor beta chains drawn from one sample of a study of T cells after yellow fever vaccination. Each CDR3 protein gets one entry after TCRdb re-called the 5' RACE reads with MiXCR. The table lists around 320,000 distinct CDR3 sequences, 3.5% to 4.5% of them singletons. This material consisted of PBMCs, taken 15 days after the yellow fever booster vaccination. All receptors come from a man in his late teens or twenties who received the YFV17D yellow fever vaccine. Both conserved end residues are part of each CDR3. D genes are given only for firm matches. Only some rows state a clone size, as once, few, many or a class for expanded clones.

>TRBJ1-1|TRBV20-1|NA|NA
CSAREETANTEAFF
TGCAGTGCTAGAGAGGAGACAGCGAACACTGAAGCTTTCTTT
>TRBJ1-1|TRBV2|NA|few
CASSVGSDTEAFF
TGTGCCAGCAGTGTGGGCTCCGACACTGAAGCTTTCTTT
>TRBJ1-2|TRBV11-2|NA|NA
CASSPRAGANGYTF
TGTGCCAGCAGCCCACGCGCGGGGGCTAATGGCTACACCTTC
>TRBJ1-1|TRBV20-1|TRBD1|NA
CSAPRQGLNTEAFF
TGCAGTGCGCCGAGACAGGGGCTAAACACTGAAGCTTTCTTT
>TRBJ1-5|TRBV12-3/TRBV12-4|TRBD1|many
CASSFAGQGASPQHF
TGTGCCAGCAGTTTTGCGGGACAGGGGGCGTCGCCCCAGCATTTT
>TRBJ2-5|TRBV6-5|NA|few
CASSYSPGGETQYF
TGTGCCAGCAGTTACTCCCCGGGCGGGGAGACCCAGTACTTC
>TRBJ1-5|TRBV12-3/TRBV12-4|NA|many
CASSIGDKQPQHF
TGTGCCAGCAGTATAGGGGACAAACAGCCCCAGCATTTT
>TRBJ2-1|TRBV5-1|NA|few
CASSLAFGGRDEQFF
TGCGCCAGCAGCTTGGCCTTCGGGGGGCGGGATGAGCAGTTCTTC
>TRBJ2-3|TRBV20-1|TRBD2|NA
CSVKRGASTDTQYF
TGCAGTGTAAAGCGGGGGGCCAGCACAGATACGCAGTATTTT
>TRBJ2-7|TRBV24-1|TRBD1|few
CATSEKRGQGTYEQYF
TGTGCCACCAGTGAGAAGCGGGGACAGGGAACCTACGAGCAGTACTTC
>TRBJ2-5|TRBV10-3|NA|NA
CASGYGGLGKETQYF
TGTGCCAGCGGATACGGAGGCTTGGGGAAAGAGACCCAGTACTTC
>TRBJ2-5|TRBV29-1|TRBD1|few
CSTRQGASETQYF
TGCAGCACCCGACAGGGGGCATCAGAGACCCAGTACTTC
>TRBJ2-7|TRBV19|TRBD1|NA
CASSGTEGTYEQYF
TGTGCCAGTAGTGGGACAGAAGGAACCTACGAGCAGTACTTC
>TRBJ2-4|TRBV2|TRBD1|few
CASSGGQGTPKNIQYF
TGTGCCAGCAGTGGGGGACAGGGGACCCCTAAAAACATTCAGTACTTC
>TRBJ2-5|TRBV7-8|NA|few
CASSLTAVSETQYF
TGTGCCAGCAGCTTAACGGCAGTATCAGAGACCCAGTACTTC
>TRBJ1-4|TRBV5-5|NA|many
CASSSKFPTNEKLFF
TGTGCCAGCAGCTCCAAGTTCCCAACTAATGAAAAACTGTTTTTT
>TRBJ2-7|TRBV6-2/TRBV6-3|NA|few
CASSYVREQYF
TGTGCCAGCAGTTACGTCAGGGAGCAGTACTTC
>TRBJ2-7|TRBV5-1|NA|few
CASSPGQVSYEQYF
TGCGCCAGCAGCCCGGGACAAGTCTCCTACGAGCAGTACTTC
>TRBJ2-7|TRBV4-3|NA|NA
CASSQDRTIVDEQYF
TGCGCCAGCAGCCAAGACAGGACTATCGTTGACGAGCAGTACTTC
>TRBJ1-2|TRBV30|NA|many
CAWSVDRYYGYTF
TGTGCCTGGAGTGTAGACCGATACTATGGCTACACCTTC
>TRBJ2-7|TRBV7-2|NA|NA
CASSGVGLHYEQYF
TGTGCCAGCAGCGGGGTTGGACTTCACTACGAGCAGTACTTC
>TRBJ2-5|TRBV29-1|TRBD2|few
CSVPGGTNQETQYF
TGCAGCGTTCCTGGGGGGACTAATCAAGAGACCCAGTACTTC
>TRBJ2-7|TRBV4-1|NA|many
CASSQVLGRSSYEQYF
TGCGCCAGCAGCCAAGTCCTCGGGCGGAGCTCCTACGAGCAGTACTTC
>TRBJ2-7|TRBV12-3/TRBV12-4|TRBD1|few
CASRSGTGGRYEQYF
TGTGCCAGCAGGTCCGGGACAGGGGGCCGTTACGAGCAGTACTTC
>TRBJ2-1|TRBV10-3|TRBD2|many
CAIRGTRGDNEQFF
TGTGCCATCAGAGGGACTAGGGGAGACAATGAGCAGTTCTTC
>TRBJ1-3|TRBV7-9|TRBD1|NA
CASSIPGGSGNTIYF
TGTGCCAGCAGCATACCAGGGGGCTCTGGAAACACCATATATTTT
>TRBJ2-3|TRBV7-2|NA|many
CASSFGYYTDTQYF
TGTGCCAGCAGCTTCGGTTATTACACAGATACGCAGTATTTT
>TRBJ2-7|TRBV10-3|NA|NA
CAISESPASTYEQYF
TGTGCCATCAGTGAGTCGCCAGCCAGCACCTACGAGCAGTACTTC
>TRBJ2-1|TRBV7-2|NA|NA
CASSSQGFSYNEQFF
TGTGCCAGCAGCTCCCAGGGGTTCTCCTACAATGAGCAGTTCTTC
>TRBJ1-1|TRBV18|TRBD1|few
CASSHGQGARGEAFF
TGTGCCAGCTCACACGGACAGGGGGCGCGGGGTGAAGCTTTCTTT
>TRBJ2-2|TRBV7-8|NA|NA
CASSSPGGNTGELFF
TGTGCCAGCAGCTCTCCCGGGGGGAACACCGGGGAGCTGTTTTTT
>TRBJ2-1|TRBV6-2/TRBV6-3|TRBD1|NA
CASRWTGGRNEQFF
TGTGCCAGCAGATGGACAGGGGGCAGAAATGAGCAGTTCTTC
>TRBJ2-5|TRBV7-3|NA|few
CASSKQGGETQYF
TGTGCCAGCAGCAAACAGGGAGGAGAGACCCAGTACTTC
>TRBJ2-6|TRBV7-2|TRBD1|medium-sized
CASSSEGAGITSGANVLTF
TGTGCCAGCAGCTCAGAGGGGGCAGGGATCACTTCTGGGGCCAACGTCCTGACTTTC
>TRBJ2-2|TRBV10-3|TRBD1|many
CAISEDRGLPGELFF
TGTGCCATCAGTGAGGACAGGGGGCTCCCCGGGGAGCTGTTTTTT
>TRBJ2-2|TRBV6-2/TRBV6-3|NA|NA
CATPSSDTGELFF
TGTGCCACCCCGTCCTCAGACACCGGGGAGCTGTTTTTT
>TRBJ2-1|TRBV3-1|NA|NA
CASRERNAQIF
TGTGCCAGCAGAGAGCGAAATGCACAGATCTTC
>TRBJ1-1|TRBV7-9|NA|many
CASSLLGGRNTEAFF
TGTGCCAGCAGCCTTCTGGGAGGGAGAAACACTGAAGCTTTCTTT
>TRBJ1-2|TRBV12-3/TRBV12-4|NA|NA
CASGIVYGYTF
TGTGCCAGCGGTATAGTCTATGGCTACACCTTC
>TRBJ2-3|TRBV5-5|TRBD1|many
CASGLPGTGSTDTQYF
TGTGCCAGCGGCCTCCCGGGGACAGGAAGCACAGATACGCAGTATTTT
>TRBJ2-1|TRBV15|TRBD2|few
CATKGLVINEQFF
TGTGCCACCAAGGGACTAGTTATTAATGAGCAGTTCTTC
>TRBJ2-3|TRBV28|TRBD1|NA
CASSLFSVRGRFTDTQYF
TGTGCCAGCAGTTTATTCTCTGTAAGGGGGCGGTTCACAGATACGCAGTATTTT
>TRBJ2-5|TRBV20-1|NA|many
CSARNRGRETQYF
TGCAGTGCTAGGAATAGGGGGAGGGAGACCCAGTACTTC
>TRBJ1-3|TRBV28|NA|NA
CASTYGGGNTIYF
TGTGCCAGCACCTATGGTGGTGGAAACACCATATATTTT
>TRBJ1-1|TRBV5-1|TRBD1|NA
CASSYRQGVNTEAFF
TGCGCCAGCAGTTACCGACAGGGGGTGAACACTGAAGCTTTCTTT
>TRBJ1-6|TRBV6-2/TRBV6-3|NA|many
CASSSPADSPILHF
TGTGCCAGCAGTTCCCCAGCGGACAGCCCCATCCTCCACTTT
>TRBJ2-6|TRBV7-6|NA|few
CASSLIVGVPGTSGANVLTF
TGTGCCAGCAGCTTAATAGTGGGAGTGCCGGGAACCTCTGGGGCCAACGTCCTGACTTTC
>TRBJ2-1|TRBV5-1|NA|NA
CASTHRYPNEQFF
TGCGCCAGCACCCACCGTTACCCCAATGAGCAGTTCTTC
>TRBJ2-5|TRBV7-2|NA|many
CASSVARALGETQYF
TGTGCCAGCAGCGTCGCCCGGGCCCTGGGGGAGACCCAGTACTTC
>TRBJ1-1|TRBV12-3/TRBV12-4|NA|many
CASSFARGTEAFF
TGTGCCAGCAGCTTCGCCCGGGGAACTGAAGCTTTCTTT
>TRBJ2-5|TRBV5-1|NA|few
CASSPGDNQETQYF
TGCGCCAGCAGCCCCGGGGACAACCAAGAGACCCAGTACTTC
>TRBJ2-2|TRBV7-3|NA|many
CASGRGGTGELFF
TGTGCCAGCGGCAGGGGAGGGACCGGGGAGCTGTTTTTT